Listed here are 4 T cell receptor beta chains from one sample, sequenced in a study of cytomegalovirus exposure and HLA in healthy donors. The PCR ran on 60 Vbeta and 13 Jbeta primers. Repertoires were generated with immunoSEQ multiplex PCR, while TCRdb's copy carries only in-frame clones and drops some. The table includes approximately 140,000 clones, nearly 90% detected once. The sample comprised PBMCs. These receptors came from a woman in her thirties or forties in good health and CMV-seronegative.

The chain carries TRBV28 and TRBJ2-1; 7 bases match TRBD2. The V segment lost 4 bases and the J segment 6 bases; nucleotides outside the gene matches: 6. Germline V gives CDR1 MDHEN, CDR2 SYDVKM. The CDR3 sequence is 14 residues long. The CDR3 DNA sequence: TGTGCCAGCAGTTCACTAGCGCTGAGCAATGAGCAGTTCTTC. The encoded protein is CASSSLALSNEQFF.

This chain links TRBV7-9 with TRBJ2-3; D is possibly TRBD2 (5 bases). V was clipped by 5 bases and J by 5 bases, with 14 bases between them. There are 14 residues in the CDR3. Germline V lookup: CDR1 SEHNR, CDR2 FQNEAQ (reference sequence). CDR3 nucleotides: TGTGCCAGCAGCCTTCGGCTAGCCGAAGATACGCAGTATTTT. This translates into CASSLRLAEDTQYF.

This rearrangement joins TRBV11-2 to TRBJ2-7; TRBD2 might be the D (5 bases). Trimming took off 1 base at V and 4 bases at J, with 11 bases between the two ends. Germline-derived CDR1 and CDR2 are SGHAT and FQNNGV. This CDR3 is built from 14 residues. CDR3 DNA: TGTGCCAGCAGCTTAGGAGGAAGACTATACGAGCAGTACTTC. Its protein is CASSLGGRLYEQYF.

A single count supports this clone. The chain employs TRBV7-8 and TRBJ2-7; perhaps TRBD1 as D (6 bases). Trimming shortened V by 5 bases and J by 3 bases, and 11 bases separated the two germline ends. The CDR3 has 13 residues. Germline V gives CDR1 SGHVS, CDR2 FQNEAQ. The CDR3, as DNA: TGTGCCAGCAGCCGGGACACCGACTACGAGCAGTACTTC. Its translation: CASSRDTDYEQYF.